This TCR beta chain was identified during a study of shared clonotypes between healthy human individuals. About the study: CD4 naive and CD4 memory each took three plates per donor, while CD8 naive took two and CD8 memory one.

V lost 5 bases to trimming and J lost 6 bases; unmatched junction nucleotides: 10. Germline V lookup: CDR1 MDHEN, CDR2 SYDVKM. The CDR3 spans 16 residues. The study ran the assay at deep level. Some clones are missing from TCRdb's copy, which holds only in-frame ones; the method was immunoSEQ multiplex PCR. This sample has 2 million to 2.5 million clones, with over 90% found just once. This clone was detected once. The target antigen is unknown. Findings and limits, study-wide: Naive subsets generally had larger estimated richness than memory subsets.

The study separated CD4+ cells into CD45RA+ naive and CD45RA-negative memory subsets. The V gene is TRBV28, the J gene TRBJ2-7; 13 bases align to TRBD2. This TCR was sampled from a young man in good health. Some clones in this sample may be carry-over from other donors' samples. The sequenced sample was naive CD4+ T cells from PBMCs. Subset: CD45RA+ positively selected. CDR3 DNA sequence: TGTGCCAGCAGTCTGCGACTAGCGGGAGGTAGGGGCGAGCAGTACTTC. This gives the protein CASSLRLAGGRGEQYF.